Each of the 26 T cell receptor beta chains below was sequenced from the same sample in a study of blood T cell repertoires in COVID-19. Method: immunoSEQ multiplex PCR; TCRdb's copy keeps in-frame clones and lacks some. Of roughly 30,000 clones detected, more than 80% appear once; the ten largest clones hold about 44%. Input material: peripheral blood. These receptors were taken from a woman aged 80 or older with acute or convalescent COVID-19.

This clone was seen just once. CDR3 DNA sequence: TGTGCCAGCAGCCAATTCTTTTTTAGCGGTAGCACAGATACGCAGTATTTT. Protein product: CASSQFFFSGSTDTQYF. This chain joins TRBV7-8 and TRBJ2-3, with a weak D call TRBD2 (6 bases). Germline CDR1 is SGHVS and CDR2 is FQNEAQ. V was clipped by 5 bases and J by 0 bases, with 18 bases between them. The CDR3 is 17 amino acids.

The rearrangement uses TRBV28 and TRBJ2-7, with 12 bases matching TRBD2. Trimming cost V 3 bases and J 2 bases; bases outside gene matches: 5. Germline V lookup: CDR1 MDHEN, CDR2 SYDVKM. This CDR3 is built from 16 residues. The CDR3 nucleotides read TGTGCCAGCAGTTTCAGTCTAGCGGGAGGGCCCTACGAGCAGTACTTC. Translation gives CASSFSLAGGPYEQYF.

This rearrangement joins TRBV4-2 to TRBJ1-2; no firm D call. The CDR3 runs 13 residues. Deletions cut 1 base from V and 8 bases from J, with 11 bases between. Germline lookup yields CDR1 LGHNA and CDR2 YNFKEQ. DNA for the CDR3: TGTGCCAGCAGCCAAGTGGGCTATGTGGGCTACACCTTC. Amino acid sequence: CASSQVGYVGYTF.

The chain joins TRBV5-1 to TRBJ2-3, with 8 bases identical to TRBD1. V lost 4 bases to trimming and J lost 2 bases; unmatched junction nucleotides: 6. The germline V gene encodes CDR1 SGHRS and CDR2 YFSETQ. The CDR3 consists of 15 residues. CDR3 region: CASSPRTGPTDTQYF. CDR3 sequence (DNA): TGCGCCAGCAGCCCGAGGACAGGGCCCACAGATACGCAGTATTTT. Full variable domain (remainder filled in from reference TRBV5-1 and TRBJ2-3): KAGVTQTPRYLIKTRGQQVTLSCSPISGHRSVSWYQQTPGQGLQFLFEYFSETQRNKGNFPGRFSGRQFSNSRSEMNVSTLELGDSALYLCASSPRTGPTDTQYFGPGTRLTVL.

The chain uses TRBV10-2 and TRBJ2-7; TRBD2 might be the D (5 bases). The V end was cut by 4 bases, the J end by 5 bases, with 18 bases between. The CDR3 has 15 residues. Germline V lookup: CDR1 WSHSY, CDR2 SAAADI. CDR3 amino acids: CASSVFPGSGNEQYF. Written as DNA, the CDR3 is TGCGCCAGCAGTGTATTCCCGGGCTCGGGAAACGAGCAGTACTTC.

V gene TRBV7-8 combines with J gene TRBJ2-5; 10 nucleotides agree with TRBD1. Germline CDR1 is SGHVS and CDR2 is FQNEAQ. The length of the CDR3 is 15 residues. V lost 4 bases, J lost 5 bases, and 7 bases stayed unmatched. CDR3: CASSSDRGLVETQYF. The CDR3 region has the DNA TGTGCCAGCAGCTCCGACAGGGGGCTCGTGGAGACCCAGTACTTC.

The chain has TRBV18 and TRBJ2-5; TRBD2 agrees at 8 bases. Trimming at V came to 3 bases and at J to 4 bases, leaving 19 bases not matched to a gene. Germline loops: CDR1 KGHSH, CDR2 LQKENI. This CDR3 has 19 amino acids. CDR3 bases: TGTGCCAGCTCACCGCCGGTTGCGGGGGGCCCAGCTGGCCGAGAGACCCAGTACTTC. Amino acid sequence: CASSPPVAGGPAGRETQYF. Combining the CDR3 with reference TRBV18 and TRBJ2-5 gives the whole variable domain NAGVMQNPRHLVRRRGQEARLRCSPMKGHSHVYWYRQLPEEGLKFMVYLQKENIIDESGMPKERFSAEFPKEGPSILRIQQVVRGDSAAYFCASSPPVAGGPAGRETQYFGPGTRLLVL.

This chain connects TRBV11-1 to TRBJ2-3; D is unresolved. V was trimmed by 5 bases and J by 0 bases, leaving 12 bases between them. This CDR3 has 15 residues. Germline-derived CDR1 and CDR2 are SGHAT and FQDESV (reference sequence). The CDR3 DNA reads TGTGCCAGCAGCCAACGAGCTTCCAGCACAGATACGCAGTATTTT. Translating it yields CASSQRASSTDTQYF.

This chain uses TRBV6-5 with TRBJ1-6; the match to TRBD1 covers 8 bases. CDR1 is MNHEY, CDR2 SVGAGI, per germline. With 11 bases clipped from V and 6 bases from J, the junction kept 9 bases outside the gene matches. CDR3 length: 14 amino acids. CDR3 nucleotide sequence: TGTGCCTGTAGAGCCAGGGGGCGTAATTCACCCCTCCACTTT. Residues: CACRARGRNSPLHF.

CDR3 DNA sequence: TGTGCCAGCCTTAAAGGGAACAGGGGGCTCGAGCAGTACTTC. Encoded protein: CASLKGNRGLEQYF. The rearrangement joins TRBV21-1 to TRBJ2-7; TRBD1, the D gene given by the table, was not confirmed from the DNA. TRBV21-1 is classified as a pseudogene. The CDR3 runs to 14 residues.

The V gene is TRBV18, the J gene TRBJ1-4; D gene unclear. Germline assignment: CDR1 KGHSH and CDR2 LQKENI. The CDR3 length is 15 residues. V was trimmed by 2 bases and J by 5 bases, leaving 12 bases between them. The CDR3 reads CASSPRSGKNEKLFF. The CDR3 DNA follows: TGTGCCAGCTCACCAAGATCGGGGAAGAATGAAAAACTGTTTTTT. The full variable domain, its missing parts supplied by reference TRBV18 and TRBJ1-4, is NAGVMQNPRHLVRRRGQEARLRCSPMKGHSHVYWYRQLPEEGLKFMVYLQKENIIDESGMPKERFSAEFPKEGPSILRIQQVVRGDSAAYFCASSPRSGKNEKLFFGSGTQLSVL.

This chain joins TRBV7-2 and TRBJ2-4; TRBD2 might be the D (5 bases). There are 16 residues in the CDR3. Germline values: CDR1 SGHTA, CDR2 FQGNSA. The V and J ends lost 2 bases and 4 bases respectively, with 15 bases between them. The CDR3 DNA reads TGTGCCAGCAGCTTACAGTCGGGGTCCATTAAAAACATTCAGTACTTC. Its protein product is CASSLQSGSIKNIQYF. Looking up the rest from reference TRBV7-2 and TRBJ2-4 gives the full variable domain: GAGVSQSPSNKVTEKGKDVELRCDPISGHTALYWYRQSLGQGLEFLIYFQGNSAPDKSGLPSDRFSAERTGGSVSTLTIQRTQQEDSAVYLCASSLQSGSIKNIQYFGAGTRLSVL.

The CDR3 coding sequence is TGTGCCACCAGCAGGACAGGGGGCTCTAATAGCAATCAGCCCCAGCATTTT. Encoded protein: CATSRTGGSNSNQPQHF. The V call is TRBV15, the J call TRBJ1-5; 10 bases fit TRBD1. Germline values: CDR1 LNHNV, CDR2 YYDKDF (reference sequence). The CDR3 is 17 residues long. Trimming removed 3 bases from V and 0 bases from J; junction bases left unmatched: 5.

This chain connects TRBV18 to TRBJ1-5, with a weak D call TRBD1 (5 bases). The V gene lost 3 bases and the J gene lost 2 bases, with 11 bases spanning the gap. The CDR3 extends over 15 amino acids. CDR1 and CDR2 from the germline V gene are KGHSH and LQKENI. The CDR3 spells CASSPTSGGNQPQHF. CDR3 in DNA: TGTGCCAGCTCACCGACTTCGGGGGGCAATCAGCCCCAGCATTTT.

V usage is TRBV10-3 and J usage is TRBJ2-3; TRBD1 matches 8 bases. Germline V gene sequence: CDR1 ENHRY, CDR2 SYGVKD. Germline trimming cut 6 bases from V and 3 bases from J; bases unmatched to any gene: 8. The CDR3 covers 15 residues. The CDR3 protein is CAISEEGQETDTQYF. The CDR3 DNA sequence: TGTGCCATCAGCGAGGAGGGACAGGAAACAGATACGCAGTATTTT.

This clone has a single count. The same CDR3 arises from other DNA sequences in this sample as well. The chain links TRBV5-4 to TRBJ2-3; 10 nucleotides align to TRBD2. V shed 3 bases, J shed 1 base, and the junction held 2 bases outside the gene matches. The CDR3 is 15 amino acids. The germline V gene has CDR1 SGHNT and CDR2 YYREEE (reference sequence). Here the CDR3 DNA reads TGTGCCAGCAGCTGGGGGACTAGCGGCACAGATACGCAGTATTTT. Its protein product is CASSWGTSGTDTQYF.

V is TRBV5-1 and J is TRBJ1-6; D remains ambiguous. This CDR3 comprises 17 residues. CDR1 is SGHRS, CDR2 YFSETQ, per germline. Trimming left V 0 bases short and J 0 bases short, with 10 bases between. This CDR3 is CASSLERTHSYNSPLHF. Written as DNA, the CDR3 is TGCGCCAGCAGCTTGGAGAGGACTCACTCCTATAATTCACCCCTCCACTTT.

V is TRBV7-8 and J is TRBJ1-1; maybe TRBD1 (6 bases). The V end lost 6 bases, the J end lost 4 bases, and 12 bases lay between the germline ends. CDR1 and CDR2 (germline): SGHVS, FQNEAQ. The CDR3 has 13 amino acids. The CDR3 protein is CASRFQGTTEAFF. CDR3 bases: TGTGCCAGCAGATTCCAGGGGACCACTGAAGCTTTCTTT.

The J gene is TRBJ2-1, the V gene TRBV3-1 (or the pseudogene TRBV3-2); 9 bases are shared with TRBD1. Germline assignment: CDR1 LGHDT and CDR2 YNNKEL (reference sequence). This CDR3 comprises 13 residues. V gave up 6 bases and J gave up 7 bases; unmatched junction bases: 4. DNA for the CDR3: TGTGCCAGCAGTCGGGACAGGGTTAATGAGCAGTTCTTC. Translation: CASSRDRVNEQFF.

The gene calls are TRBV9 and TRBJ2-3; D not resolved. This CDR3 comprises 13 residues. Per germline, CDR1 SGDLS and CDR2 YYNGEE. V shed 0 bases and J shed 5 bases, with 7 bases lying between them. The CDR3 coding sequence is TGTGCCAGCAGCGTAGCCCCGCGAGATACGCAGTATTTT. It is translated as CASSVAPRDTQYF.

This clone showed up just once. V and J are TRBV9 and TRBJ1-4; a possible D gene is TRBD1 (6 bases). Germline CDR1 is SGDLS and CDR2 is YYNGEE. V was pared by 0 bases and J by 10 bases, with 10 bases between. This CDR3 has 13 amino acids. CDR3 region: CASSVAQGGKLFF. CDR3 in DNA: TGTGCCAGCAGCGTAGCTCAAGGGGGAAAACTGTTTTTT.

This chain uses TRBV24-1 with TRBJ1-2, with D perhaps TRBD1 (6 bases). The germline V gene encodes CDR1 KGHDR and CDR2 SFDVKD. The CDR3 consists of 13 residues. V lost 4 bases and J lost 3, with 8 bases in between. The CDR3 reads CATSDRGDYGYTF. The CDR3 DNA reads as TGTGCCACCAGTGACAGGGGCGACTATGGCTACACCTTC.

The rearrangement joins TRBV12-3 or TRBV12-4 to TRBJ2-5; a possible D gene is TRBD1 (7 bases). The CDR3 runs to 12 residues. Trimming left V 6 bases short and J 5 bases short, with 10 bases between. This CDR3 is CASSRGTETQYF. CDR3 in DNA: TGTGCCAGCAGCAGGGGGACTGAGACCCAGTACTTC.

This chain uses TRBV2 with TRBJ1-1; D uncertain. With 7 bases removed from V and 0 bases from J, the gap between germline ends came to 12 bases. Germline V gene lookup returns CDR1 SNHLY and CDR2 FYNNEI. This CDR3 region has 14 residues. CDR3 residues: CASTREVMNTEAFF. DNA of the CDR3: TGTGCCAGCACCCGTGAGGTTATGAACACTGAAGCTTTCTTT.

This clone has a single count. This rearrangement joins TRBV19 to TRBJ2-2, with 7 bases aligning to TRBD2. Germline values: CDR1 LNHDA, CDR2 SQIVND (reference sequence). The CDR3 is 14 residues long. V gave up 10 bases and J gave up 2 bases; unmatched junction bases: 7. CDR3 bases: TGTGCCACCACCCTAGCGGCTAACACCGGGGAGCTGTTTTTT. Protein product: CATTLAANTGELFF.

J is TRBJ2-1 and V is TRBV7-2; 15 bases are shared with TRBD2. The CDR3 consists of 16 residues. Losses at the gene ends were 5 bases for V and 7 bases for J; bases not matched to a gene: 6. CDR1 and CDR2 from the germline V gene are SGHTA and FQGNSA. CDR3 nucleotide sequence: TGTGCCAGCAGCGCGGCGGGACTAGCGGGAGGTAATGAGCAGTTCTTC. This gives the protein CASSAAGLAGGNEQFF. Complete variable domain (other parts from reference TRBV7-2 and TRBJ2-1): GAGVSQSPSNKVTEKGKDVELRCDPISGHTALYWYRQSLGQGLEFLIYFQGNSAPDKSGLPSDRFSAERTGGSVSTLTIQRTQQEDSAVYLCASSAAGLAGGNEQFFGPGTRLTVL.